This T cell receptor (beta chain) was sequenced for a study of cytomegalovirus exposure and HLA in healthy donors. The CDR3 is 15 amino acids. V was clipped by 4 bases and J by 4 bases; unmatched bases: 11. The germline V gene encodes CDR1 SGHDT and CDR2 YYEEEE. Amplification used 60 Vbeta primers and 13 Jbeta primers. Data came from immunoSEQ multiplex PCR; TCRdb stores just in-frame clones and leaves some out. The profile shows more than 90,000 clones, less than 80% of them singletons. V and J are TRBV5-6 and TRBJ2-7; 7 nucleotides line up with TRBD2. The clonotype originates from a boy between 5 and 17 years old in good health and CMV-seropositive. Sequencing was performed on PBMCs. The CDR3 region is CASSPTPTGGYEQYF. The DNA of the CDR3 is TGTGCCAGCAGCCCCACTCCCACGGGGGGATACGAGCAGTACTTC.